This T cell receptor (beta chain) was retrieved from a study of blood T cell repertoires in COVID-19. Background on the study: Acute-phase and convalescent COVID-19 samples originated in the United States, Italy and Spain. The analysed material was cDNA or gDNA that came from T cells, B-cell-depleted T cells, or PBMCs.

This clone has a handful of counts. Study processing details: Nucleated cell number was recorded as an estimate derived from reference gene primer amplification. Here immunoSEQ multiplex PCR was the method, and the copy in TCRdb shows in-frame clones only, minus some. V and J calls and clone size are those listed in that table; D and trimming were worked out from the DNA. The table shows 170,000 or so clones, with 70% to 90% occurring only once. Germline lookup yields CDR1 GTSNPN and CDR2 SVGIG (reference sequence). The ends were cut back, 8 bases at V and 7 bases at J, with 15 bases in the middle. The CDR3 totals 13 residues.

The specimen was peripheral blood. The clonotype originates from a man between 35 and 55 years old with active or convalescent COVID-19. The genes are TRBV30 and TRBJ1-6; D possibly corresponds to TRBD1 (6 bases). Here the CDR3 reads CAQTGTFNSPLHF. In DNA, the CDR3 is TGTGCCCAGACCGGGACATTCAATTCACCCCTCCACTTT.